The following is a T cell receptor beta chain sequence with its context. Its antigen is not known. The repertoire was sequenced with immunoSEQ multiplex PCR; TCRdb's copy has only in-frame clones and lacks some. This table holds about 27,000 clones, less than 75% found once. Trimming at V came to 5 bases and at J to 6 bases, leaving 8 bases not matched to a gene. The CDR3 has 14 residues. The V gene's germline CDR1 is MNHEY and CDR2 SVGAGI. The sample's time point: recipient sample about 28 days before transplant, after cytoreduction. The data derive from a study of T cell clonotyping in hematopoietic cell transplantation. Study summary: Cytoreduction preceded collection of pretransplant recipient samples. The study, taken as a whole, reports: Pathologically expanded recipient clonotypes increased progressively from day 30 to day 180 as diversity fell. Without cell sorting, CD4 versus CD8 contributions remain unresolved. Higher Inverse Simpson Index values in graft donor and pretransplant recipient predicted broader posttransplant TCR diversity.

The starting material was peripheral blood mononuclear cells, obtained before stem cell transplant. The chain recombines TRBV6-5 with TRBJ2-7; 9 bases match TRBD2. The TCR was taken from a man between 50 and 59 years old with myelodysplastic syndrome. Some clones in this sample may be carry-over from other donors' samples. Written as DNA, the CDR3 is TGTGCCAGCAGTGAACCGGGACTAGCTAGCGAGCAGTACTTC. Its protein product is CASSEPGLASEQYF.